This TCR beta chain was captured in a study of shared clonotypes between healthy human individuals. Every one of the donors was a Caucasian adult that lived in Nashville, Tennessee. Division of CD4+ cells produced a CD45RA+ naive subset and a CD45RA-negative memory subset. Trimming removed 11 bases from V and 0 bases from J, with 11 bases in between. Germline CDR1 MNHEY, CDR2 SVGAGI. The CDR3 is 13 amino acids. Notes on this clone: Its target is unknown.

Data came from immunoSEQ multiplex PCR; TCRdb stores just in-frame clones and leaves some out. The table includes a few million clones, approximately 95% detected once. Study-wide results and caveats: Shared clonotypes: approximately 5.3% naive CD4, around 4% naive CD8, roughly 2.2% memory CD4, about 0.41% memory CD8. Sequencing depth was a factor that was expected to affect clonotype sharing among donors.

The TCR sequence derives from a man aged 18-30 years in good health. Some clones in this sample may be carry-over from other donors' samples. The sample taken for sequencing was naive CD4+ T cells from PBMCs. Subset here: CD45RA+ positively selected. This chain uses TRBV6-5 with TRBJ1-5; D is uncertain. CDR3 amino acids: CASQRGSNQPQHF. The CDR3 coding sequence is TGTGCCTCACAGAGAGGTAGCAATCAGCCCCAGCATTTT.